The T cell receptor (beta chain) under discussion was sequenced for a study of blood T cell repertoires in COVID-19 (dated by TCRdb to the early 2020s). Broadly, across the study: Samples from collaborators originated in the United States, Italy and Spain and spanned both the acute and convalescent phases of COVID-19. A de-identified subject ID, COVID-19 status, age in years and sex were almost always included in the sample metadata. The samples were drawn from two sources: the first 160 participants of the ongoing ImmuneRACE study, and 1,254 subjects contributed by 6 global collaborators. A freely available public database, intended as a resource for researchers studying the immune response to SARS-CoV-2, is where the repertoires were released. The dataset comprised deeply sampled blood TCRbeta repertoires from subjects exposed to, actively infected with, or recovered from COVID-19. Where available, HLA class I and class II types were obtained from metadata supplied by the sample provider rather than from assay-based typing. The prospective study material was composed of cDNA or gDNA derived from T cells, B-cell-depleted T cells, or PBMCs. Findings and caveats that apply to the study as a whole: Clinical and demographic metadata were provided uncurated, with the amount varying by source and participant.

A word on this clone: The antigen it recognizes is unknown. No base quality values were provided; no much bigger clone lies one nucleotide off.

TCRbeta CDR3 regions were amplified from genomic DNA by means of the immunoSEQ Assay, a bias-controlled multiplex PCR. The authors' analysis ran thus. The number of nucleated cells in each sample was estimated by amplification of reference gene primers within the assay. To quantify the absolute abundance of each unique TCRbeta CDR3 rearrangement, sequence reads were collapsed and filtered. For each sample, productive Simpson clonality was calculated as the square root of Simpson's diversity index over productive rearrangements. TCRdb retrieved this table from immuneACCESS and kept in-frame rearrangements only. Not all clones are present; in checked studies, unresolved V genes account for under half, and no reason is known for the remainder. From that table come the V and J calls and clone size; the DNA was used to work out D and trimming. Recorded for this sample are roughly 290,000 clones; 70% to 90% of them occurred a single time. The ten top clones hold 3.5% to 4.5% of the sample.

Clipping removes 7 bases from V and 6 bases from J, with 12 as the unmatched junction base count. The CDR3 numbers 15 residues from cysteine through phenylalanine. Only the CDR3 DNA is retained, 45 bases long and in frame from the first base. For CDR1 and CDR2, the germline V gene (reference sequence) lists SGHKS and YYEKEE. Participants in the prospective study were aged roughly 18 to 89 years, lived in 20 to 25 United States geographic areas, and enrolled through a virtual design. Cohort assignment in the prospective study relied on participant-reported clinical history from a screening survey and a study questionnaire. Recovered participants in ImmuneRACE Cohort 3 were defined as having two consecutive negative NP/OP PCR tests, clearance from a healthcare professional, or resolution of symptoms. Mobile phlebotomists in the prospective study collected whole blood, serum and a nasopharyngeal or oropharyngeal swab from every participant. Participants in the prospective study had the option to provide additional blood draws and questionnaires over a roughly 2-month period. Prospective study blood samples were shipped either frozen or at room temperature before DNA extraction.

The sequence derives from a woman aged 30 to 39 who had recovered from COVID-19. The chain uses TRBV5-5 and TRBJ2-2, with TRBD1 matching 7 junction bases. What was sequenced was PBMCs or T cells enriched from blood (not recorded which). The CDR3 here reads CASCREDQGAGELFF. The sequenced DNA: TGTGCCAGCTGCCGCGAAGATCAGGGGGCCGGGGAGCTGTTTTTT.